The TCR beta chain under discussion was sequenced for a study of cytomegalovirus exposure and HLA in healthy donors. Broader study findings: Subsequent analysis found a tendency for first-cohort TCR clusters to co-occur within the 120 or so validation repertoires.

From germline, CDR1 is SGDLS and CDR2 YYNGEE. V gave up 1 base and J gave up 1 base, with 15 bases separating them. There are 16 residues in the CDR3. Concerning this clone: Its antigen is still unknown.

Clones were read by immunoSEQ multiplex PCR, and TCRdb kept only the in-frame ones, dropping some. This table has roughly 230,000 clones, 90% appearing once. The chain couples TRBV9 to TRBJ2-7; D may be TRBD1 (6 bases). This clonotype was sampled from a young woman in good health and CMV-seronegative. Sequenced sample: PBMCs. The CDR3 region has the DNA TGTGCCAGCAGCGTAAGGGACATGAACCCATCCTACGAGCAGTACTTC. Translated: CASSVRDMNPSYEQYF.